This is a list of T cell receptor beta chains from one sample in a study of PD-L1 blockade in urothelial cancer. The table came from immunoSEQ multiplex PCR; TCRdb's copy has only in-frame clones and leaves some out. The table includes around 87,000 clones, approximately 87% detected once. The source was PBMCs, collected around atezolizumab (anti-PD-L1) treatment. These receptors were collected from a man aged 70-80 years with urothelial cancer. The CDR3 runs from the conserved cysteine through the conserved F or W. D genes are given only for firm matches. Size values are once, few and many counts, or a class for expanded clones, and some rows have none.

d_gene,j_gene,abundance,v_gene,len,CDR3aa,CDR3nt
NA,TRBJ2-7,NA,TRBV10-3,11,CAISAGYEQYF,TGTGCCATCAGCGCAGGCTACGAGCAGTACTTC
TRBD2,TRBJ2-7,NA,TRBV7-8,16,CASSLPPLAEGNEQYF,TGTGCCAGCAGCTTACCCCCCCTAGCGGAGGGAAACGAGCAGTACTTC
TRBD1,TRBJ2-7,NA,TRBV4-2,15,CASSQAGDSSYEQYF,TGTGCCAGCAGCCAAGCAGGGGACAGCTCCTACGAGCAGTACTTC
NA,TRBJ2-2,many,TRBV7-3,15,CASSLEGEWTGELFF,TGTGCCAGCAGCTTAGAGGGAGAGTGGACCGGGGAGCTGTTTTTT
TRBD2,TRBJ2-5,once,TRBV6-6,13,CASIPREGETQYF,TGTGCCAGCATTCCCAGGGAGGGGGAGACCCAGTACTTC
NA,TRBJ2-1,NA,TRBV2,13,CASFRDFGNEQFF,TGTGCCAGCTTCCGGGACTTCGGGAATGAGCAGTTCTTC
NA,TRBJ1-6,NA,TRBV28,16,CASTSSGNSYNSPLHF,TGTGCCAGCACCTCCAGCGGGAACTCCTATAATTCACCCCTCCACTTT
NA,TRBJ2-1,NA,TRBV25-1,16,CASSDAPSRGPNEQFF,TGTGCCAGCAGTGACGCTCCCTCTAGGGGCCCCAATGAGCAGTTCTTC
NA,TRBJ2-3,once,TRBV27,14,CASSLGGGGDTQYF,TGTGCCAGCAGTTTAGGAGGGGGGGGAGATACGCAGTATTTT
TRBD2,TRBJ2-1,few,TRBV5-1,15,CASSFEAGGAYEQFF,TGCGCCAGCAGCTTTGAGGCGGGGGGGGCCTATGAGCAGTTCTTC
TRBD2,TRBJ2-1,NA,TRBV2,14,CASSEGGGEGKQFF,TGTGCCAGCAGTGAAGGAGGAGGGGAGGGGAAGCAGTTCTTC
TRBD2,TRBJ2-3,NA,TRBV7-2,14,CASQRGGGTDTQYF,TGTGCCAGTCAACGGGGGGGTGGCACAGATACGCAGTATTTT
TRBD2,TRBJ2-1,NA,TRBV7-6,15,CASSLGASGRSEQFF,TGTGCCAGCAGCTTAGGAGCTAGCGGGAGGAGTGAGCAGTTCTTC
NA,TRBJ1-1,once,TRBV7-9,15,CASSLVEGARGEAFF,TGTGCCAGCAGCTTAGTAGAAGGGGCAAGGGGTGAAGCTTTCTTT
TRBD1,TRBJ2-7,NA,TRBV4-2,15,CASSPPGTGTYEQYF,TGTGCCAGCAGCCCTCCAGGGACAGGGACCTACGAGCAGTACTTC
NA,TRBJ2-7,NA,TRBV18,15,CASSPTSTGIYEQYF,TGTGCCAGCTCACCAACCTCAACAGGGATCTACGAGCAGTACTTC
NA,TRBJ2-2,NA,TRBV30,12,CAWSRSSGELFF,TGTGCCTGGAGCCGTTCCTCCGGGGAGCTGTTTTTT
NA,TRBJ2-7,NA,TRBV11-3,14,CASSLTGIAYEQYF,TGTGCCAGCAGCTTGACGGGAATAGCCTACGAGCAGTACTTC
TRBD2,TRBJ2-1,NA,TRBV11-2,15,CASSFSSGPYNEQFF,TGTGCCAGCAGCTTTTCTAGCGGACCCTACAATGAGCAGTTCTTC
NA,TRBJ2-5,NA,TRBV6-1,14,CASSYQRGQETQYF,TGTGCCAGCTCATATCAACGAGGTCAAGAGACCCAGTACTTC
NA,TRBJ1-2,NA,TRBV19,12,CASSMGGSGYTF,TGTGCCAGTAGTATGGGGGGATCTGGCTACACCTTC
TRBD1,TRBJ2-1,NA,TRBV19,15,CASSIEGTGRNEQFF,TGTGCCAGTAGTATAGAGGGGACAGGGAGGAATGAGCAGTTCTTC
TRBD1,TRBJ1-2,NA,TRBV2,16,CAIKPTDRAFNYGYTF,TGTGCCATCAAACCAACCGACAGGGCCTTTAACTATGGCTACACCTTC
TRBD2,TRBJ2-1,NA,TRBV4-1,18,CASSQEGGLAGESSEQFF,TGCGCCAGCAGCCAAGAAGGCGGACTAGCGGGAGAATCCAGTGAGCAGTTCTTC
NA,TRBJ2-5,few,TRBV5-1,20,CASSISGTRNWDRRQETQYF,TGCGCCAGCAGCATATCCGGGACACGGAATTGGGACCGTCGGCAAGAGACCCAGTACTTC